A single T cell receptor (beta chain) is shown here with its context. Its target is not known. The CDR3 sequence is 15 residues long. Germline V gene sequence: CDR1 SGHVS, CDR2 FNYEAQ. This record comes from a study of CXCR3-negative and CXCR3-positive naive CD8 T cells. Study-wide background: Some 130 million TRB reads were obtained in total, which works out to about 1.5 +/- 0.3 million per library. Whole-study findings and limits: Diversity proved comparably high across both naive subsets and much lower in memory CD8+ cells. Comparison of naive cells showed more hydrophobic TRB CDR3s in CXCR3-positive than in CXCR3-negative naive cells. Comparison of naive subsets found surface CD5 to be comparable, and TCR strength was inferred on the basis of TRB CDR3 properties. Naive CXCR3-positive and CXCR3-negative cells shared TRBV-TRBJ usage; memory cells diverged.

The TRB libraries of cDNA were built by UMI-labeled 5' RACE. TCRdb re-called the 5' RACE reads and gives one entry per CDR3 protein, without DNA. This sample's table reports around 140,000 distinct CDR3 sequences. The specimen sequenced was naive CXCR3+ CD8+ T cells from blood. Subset reported: CD45RO-CCR7+CD27+CD95- naive CD8+ T cells expressing CXCR3 (TNR3+). This sequence was found in a human donor in good health. Some clones in this sample may be carry-over from other donors' samples. The chain employs TRBV7-6 and TRBJ2-3; no DNA is available, so the TRBD1 call from TCRdb remains unchecked. The CDR3 protein is CARTLCTGAADTQYF. The full variable domain, its missing parts supplied by reference TRBV7-6 and TRBJ2-3, is GAGVSQSPRYKVTKRGQDVALRCDPISGHVSLYWYRQALGQGPEFLTYFNYEAQQDKSGLPNDRFSAERPEGSISTLTIQRTEQRDSAMYRCARTLCTGAADTQYFGPGTRLTVL.